Presented here are 18 T cell receptor beta chains from one specimen sequenced in a study of human T cells and chemical hapten exposure. TCRdb re-derived calls from the RACE reads in MiXCR, one entry per CDR3 protein. The table shows 85,000 to 100,000 distinct CDR3 sequences, with 27% occurring only once. Time point indicated: patch test 3, about 24 weeks after DPC sensitization. Treatment defined: therapeutic diphenylcyclopropenone sensitization with weekly scalp DPC. Specimen: whole blood, collected in connection with sensitization to the hapten diphenylcyclopropenone (DPC). Receptors originate from a man in his forties with alopecia areata. Some clones in this sample may be carry-over from other donors' samples.

This clonotype was counted only a few times. The chain employs TRBV4-2 and TRBJ1-1, with D tentatively TRBD1 (5 bases). V dropped 1 base and J dropped 4 bases, with 16 bases sitting between them. There are 16 residues in the CDR3. CDR1 is LGHNA, CDR2 YNFKEQ, per germline. The CDR3 sequence is CASSQVQGGIATEAFF. In DNA form, the CDR3 reads TGTGCCAGCAGCCAAGTGCAGGGAGGGATAGCCACTGAAGCTTTCTTT.

The chain links TRBV5-5 to TRBJ1-5; D ambiguous. The germline gives CDR1 SGHKS, CDR2 YYEKEE (reference sequence). This CDR3 has 14 amino acids. Between the trimmed V and J ends, which lost 3 bases and 1 base, there was a span of 8 bases. CDR3 in amino acids: CASSSVRSNQPQHF. CDR3 nucleotide sequence: TGTGCCAGCAGCTCGGTAAGGAGCAATCAGCCCCAGCATTTT. Looking up the rest from reference TRBV5-5 and TRBJ1-5 gives the full variable domain: DAGVTQSPTHLIKTRGQQVTLRCSPISGHKSVSWYQQVLGQGPQFIFQYYEKEERGRGNFPDRFSARQFPNYSSELNVNALLLGDSALYLCASSSVRSNQPQHFGDGTRLSIL.

This clonotype showed up just once. This chain links TRBV2 with TRBJ1-4; 7 nucleotides line up with TRBD1. CDR3 length: 12 amino acids. The ends lost 6 bases at V and 13 bases at J; junction bases unmatched: 8. Per the germline V gene, CDR1 is SNHLY and CDR2 is FYNNEI. The CDR3 nucleotides are TGTGCCAGCAGCGCGGGACAGCTAACACTGTTTTTT. It translates to CASSAGQLTLFF.

The genes are TRBV12-3 or TRBV12-4 and TRBJ2-5; 7 nucleotides align to TRBD1. This CDR3 has 17 amino acids. V lost 3 bases and J lost 0; bases outside the gene matches: 10. The CDR3 loop is CASSLGQLAGYQETQYF. Here the CDR3 DNA reads TGTGCCAGCAGTTTGGGACAGCTAGCCGGGTACCAAGAGACCCAGTACTTC.

There are a few counts of this clonotype. V gene TRBV9 combines with J gene TRBJ2-1, with 7 nucleotides matching TRBD1. After removal of 3 bases from V and 5 bases from J, the junction contained 2 bases not matched to a gene. Germline V gives CDR1 SGDLS, CDR2 YYNGEE. CDR3 length equals 13 residues. This CDR3 reads CASSDGTDNEQFF. CDR3 nucleotide sequence: TGTGCCAGCAGCGATGGGACAGACAATGAGCAGTTCTTC.

The V call is TRBV20-1, the J call TRBJ1-1; no definite D call. The CDR3 length is 14 residues. V dropped 0 bases and J dropped 4 bases, with 12 bases sitting between them. Germline values: CDR1 DFQATT, CDR2 SNEGSKA (reference sequence). Here the CDR3 DNA reads TGCAGTGCTAGAGATGAGAGGCGGCCCACTGAAGCTTTCTTT. Protein sequence: CSARDERRPTEAFF.

A few counts support this clonotype. CDR3 DNA sequence: TGTGCCAGCAGTTTAGACAGGGGTCCCTATGGCTACACCTTC. Translation: CASSLDRGPYGYTF. This chain links TRBV28 with TRBJ1-2, with TRBD1 matching 8 bases. With V trimmed by 2 bases and J by 4 bases, 3 bases remained unmatched. The CDR3 contains 14 residues. Germline V gene lookup returns CDR1 MDHEN and CDR2 SYDVKM.

This clonotype came up a few times. The CDR3 DNA reads TGCGCCAGCAGCCAAGATCCGAGGAGTGAGCAGTTCTTC. Its translation is CASSQDPRSEQFF. The chain is built from TRBV4-3 and TRBJ2-1; D ambiguous. CDR1 and CDR2 (germline): LGHNA, YSLEER. V was cut by 0 bases and J by 9 bases, with 9 bases left in between. The CDR3 extends over 13 amino acids.

The J gene is TRBJ1-1, the V gene TRBV6-1, with D possibly matching TRBD1 (5 bases). This CDR3 is built from 14 residues. V was clipped by 1 base and J by 3 bases, with 9 bases between them. The germline V gene encodes CDR1 MNHNS and CDR2 SASEGT. CDR3 amino acids: CASSEGGRDTEAFF. CDR3 bases: TGTGCCAGCAGTGAAGGGGGGAGGGACACTGAAGCTTTCTTT.

J is TRBJ2-1 and V is TRBV9; 7 bases are a match to TRBD2. CDR3 length equals 15 residues. V dropped 0 bases and J dropped 9; count of bases not matched to a gene: 9. From germline, CDR1 is SGDLS and CDR2 YYNGEE. The CDR3 DNA sequence: TGTGCCAGCAGCGTAGAGGGAGCTTCTAGCGGTGAGCAGTTCTTC. Translating it yields CASSVEGASSGEQFF.

This clonotype was seen at least ten times. The gene calls are TRBV28 and TRBJ2-3; D not resolved. Germline-derived CDR1 and CDR2 are MDHEN and SYDVKM. V shed 2 bases and J shed 2 bases, with 17 bases lying between them. The CDR3 contains 17 residues. CDR3 sequence (DNA): TGTGCCAGCAGTTTAAGCGTCGGGCTATCCCACACAGATACGCAGTATTTT. Amino acid sequence: CASSLSVGLSHTDTQYF.

V and J are TRBV11-2 and TRBJ2-5; 10 bases fit TRBD1. Germline CDR1 and CDR2: SGHAT and FQNNGV. The CDR3 covers 13 residues. Unmatched junction bases numbered 0, after V lost 4 bases and J lost 4 bases. The CDR3: CASSWTGGETQYF. Written as DNA, the CDR3 is TGTGCCAGCAGCTGGACAGGGGGAGAGACCCAGTACTTC.

A few counts support this clonotype. This rearrangement joins TRBV12-3 or TRBV12-4 to TRBJ2-3; D gene uncertain. This CDR3 has 15 amino acids. The V gene lost 0 bases and the J gene lost 6 bases, with 13 bases spanning the gap. Written as DNA, the CDR3 is TGTGCCAGCAGTTTAGCGGGGTCCCTGCAGGATACGCAGTATTTT. It encodes CASSLAGSLQDTQYF.

A few counts support this clonotype. The V gene is TRBV12-3 or TRBV12-4, the J gene TRBJ2-6; perhaps TRBD1 as D (6 bases). There are 16 residues in the CDR3. The V gene lost 3 bases and the J gene lost 1 base, with 10 bases spanning the gap. The CDR3 protein is CASSFIQGSGANVLTF. The CDR3 region has the DNA TGTGCCAGCAGTTTCATACAGGGATCTGGGGCCAACGTCCTGACTTTC.

In its sample, this clonotype was seen a few times. The chain uses TRBV20-1 and TRBJ2-3; D may match TRBD1 or TRBD2 (5 bases each). From germline, CDR1 is DFQATT and CDR2 SNEGSKA (reference sequence). V was shortened by 0 bases and J by 6 bases, with 7 bases between the two germline ends. The CDR3 is 12 residues long. CDR3 bases: TGCAGTGCTAGAGATTGGGACGATACGCAGTATTTT. Its protein is CSARDWDDTQYF.

The sample holds a few counts of this clonotype. The chain employs TRBV6-2 or TRBV6-3 and TRBJ2-1; TRBD2 agrees at 16 bases. V lost 5 bases and J lost 10; bases outside the gene matches: 8. The CDR3 is 16 amino acids. Germline CDR1 is MNHEY and CDR2 is SVGEGT. This CDR3 reads CASSPGLAGGPREQFF. CDR3 nucleotides: TGTGCCAGCAGTCCGGGACTAGCGGGAGGGCCAAGGGAGCAGTTCTTC.

The rearrangement joins TRBV28 to TRBJ2-1, with 7 bases matching TRBD1. This CDR3 contains 16 residues. Per the germline V gene, CDR1 is MDHEN and CDR2 is SYDVKM. V shed 6 bases and J 8 bases; nucleotides not matched to a gene: 16. CDR3 bases: TGTGCCAGCAGCCCCCTGACAGGGTTTGCGAGCTATGAGCAGTTCTTC. Protein product: CASSPLTGFASYEQFF.

This clonotype appeared many times. The gene calls are TRBV7-2 and TRBJ2-1, with TRBD1 as a possible D gene (5 bases). The CDR3 totals 16 residues. Deletions cut 4 bases from V and 5 bases from J, with 18 bases between. Germline V gene sequence: CDR1 SGHTA, CDR2 FQGNSA. CDR3 in DNA: TGTGCCAGCAGCTACCCTGGGGCCCGAACAAACAATGAGCAGTTCTTC. Translated: CASSYPGARTNNEQFF.